This T cell receptor beta chain was retrieved from a study of T cell clonotyping in hematopoietic cell transplantation. Assay: immunoSEQ multiplex PCR; the TCRdb copy retains only in-frame clones and omits some. The sample contains around 28,000 clones, about 93% of which appear only once. Trimming took 6 bases from V and 7 from J, leaving 9 bases between them. CDR3 size: 12 residues. Germline V gives CDR1 MNHNS, CDR2 SASEGT. Described time point: recipient sample about 28 days before transplant, after cytoreduction. This sample comprised peripheral blood mononuclear cells, obtained before stem cell transplant. The chain carries TRBV6-1 and TRBJ1-4, with D possibly being TRBD1 (5 bases). This TCR was sampled from a man over 45 with acute myeloid leukemia. Some clones in this sample may be carry-over from other donors' samples. The DNA for the CDR3 is TGTGCCAGCAGGGGGCTCGGTGAAAAACTGTTTTTT. Translated: CASRGLGEKLFF.